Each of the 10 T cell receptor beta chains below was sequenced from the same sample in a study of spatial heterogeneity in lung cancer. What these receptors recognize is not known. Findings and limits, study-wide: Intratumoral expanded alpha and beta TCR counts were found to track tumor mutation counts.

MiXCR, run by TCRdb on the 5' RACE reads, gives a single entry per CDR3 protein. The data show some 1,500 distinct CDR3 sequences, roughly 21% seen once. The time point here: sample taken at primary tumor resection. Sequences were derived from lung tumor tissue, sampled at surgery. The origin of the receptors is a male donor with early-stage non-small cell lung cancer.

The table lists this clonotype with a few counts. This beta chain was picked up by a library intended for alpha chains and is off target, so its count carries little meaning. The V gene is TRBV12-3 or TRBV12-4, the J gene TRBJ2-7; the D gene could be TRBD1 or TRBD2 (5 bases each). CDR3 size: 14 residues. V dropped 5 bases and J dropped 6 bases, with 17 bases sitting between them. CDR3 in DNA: TGTGCCAGCAGTCCCCCGGGACGTTGGACCGAGCAGTACTTC. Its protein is CASSPPGRWTEQYF.

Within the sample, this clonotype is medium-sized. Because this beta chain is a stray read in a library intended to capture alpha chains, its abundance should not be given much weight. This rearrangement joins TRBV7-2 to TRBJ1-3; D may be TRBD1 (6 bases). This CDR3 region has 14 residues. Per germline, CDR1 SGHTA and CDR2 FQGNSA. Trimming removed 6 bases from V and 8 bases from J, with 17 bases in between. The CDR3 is CASSSGEKVDTIYF. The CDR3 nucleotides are TGTGCCAGCAGTTCAGGGGAGAAGGTAGACACCATATATTTT.

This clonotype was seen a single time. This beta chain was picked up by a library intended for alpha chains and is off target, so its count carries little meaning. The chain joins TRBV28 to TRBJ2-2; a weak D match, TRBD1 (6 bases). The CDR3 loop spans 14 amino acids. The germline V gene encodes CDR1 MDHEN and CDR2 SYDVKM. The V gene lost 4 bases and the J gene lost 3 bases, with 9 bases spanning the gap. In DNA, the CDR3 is TGTGCCAGCAGTTACCACAGGGACACCGGGGAGCTGTTTTTT. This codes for CASSYHRDTGELFF.

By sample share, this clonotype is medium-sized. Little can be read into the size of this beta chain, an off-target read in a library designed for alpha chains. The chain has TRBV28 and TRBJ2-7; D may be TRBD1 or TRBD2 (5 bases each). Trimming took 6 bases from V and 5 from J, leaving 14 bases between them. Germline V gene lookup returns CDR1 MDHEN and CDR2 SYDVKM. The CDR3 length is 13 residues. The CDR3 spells CASSGPQGDEQYV. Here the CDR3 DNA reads TGTGCCAGCAGCGGACCCCAGGGAGACGAGCAGTACGTC.

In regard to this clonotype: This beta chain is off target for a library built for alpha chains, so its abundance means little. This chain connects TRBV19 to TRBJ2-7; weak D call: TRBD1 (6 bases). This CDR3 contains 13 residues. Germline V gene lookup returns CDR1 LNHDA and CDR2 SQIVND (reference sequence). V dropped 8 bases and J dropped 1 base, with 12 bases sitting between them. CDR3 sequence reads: CASAEQGSYEQYF. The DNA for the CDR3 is TGTGCCAGTGCCGAGCAGGGGTCCTACGAGCAGTACTTC.

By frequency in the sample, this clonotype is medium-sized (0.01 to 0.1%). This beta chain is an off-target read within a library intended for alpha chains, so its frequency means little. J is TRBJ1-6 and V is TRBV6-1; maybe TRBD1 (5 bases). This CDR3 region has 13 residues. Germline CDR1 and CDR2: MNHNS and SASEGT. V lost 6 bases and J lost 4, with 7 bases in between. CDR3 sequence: CASRQVYNSPLHF. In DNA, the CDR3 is TGTGCCAGCAGACAGGTTTATAATTCACCCCTCCACTTT.

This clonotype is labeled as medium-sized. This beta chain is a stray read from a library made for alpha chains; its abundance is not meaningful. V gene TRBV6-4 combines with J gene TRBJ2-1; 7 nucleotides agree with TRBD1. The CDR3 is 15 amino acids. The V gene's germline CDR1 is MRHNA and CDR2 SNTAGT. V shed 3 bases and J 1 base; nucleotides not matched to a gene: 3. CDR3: CASSEGTASYNEQFF. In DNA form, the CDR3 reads TGTGCCAGCAGTGAAGGGACAGCGTCCTACAATGAGCAGTTCTTC.

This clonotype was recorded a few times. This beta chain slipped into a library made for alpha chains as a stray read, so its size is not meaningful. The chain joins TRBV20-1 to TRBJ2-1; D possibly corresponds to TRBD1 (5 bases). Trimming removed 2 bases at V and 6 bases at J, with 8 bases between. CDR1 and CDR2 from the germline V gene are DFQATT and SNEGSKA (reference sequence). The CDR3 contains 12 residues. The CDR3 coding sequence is TGCAGTGCTAGAAGACAGAGCAATGAGCAGTTCTTC. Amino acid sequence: CSARRQSNEQFF.

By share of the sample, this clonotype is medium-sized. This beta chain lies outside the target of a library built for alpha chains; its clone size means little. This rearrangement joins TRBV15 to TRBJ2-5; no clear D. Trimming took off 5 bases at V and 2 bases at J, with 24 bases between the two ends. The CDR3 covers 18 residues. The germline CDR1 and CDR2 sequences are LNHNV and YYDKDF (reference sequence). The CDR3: CATSPALWTVERQETQYF. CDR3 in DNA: TGTGCCACCAGCCCAGCGCTCTGGACGGTAGAACGTCAAGAGACCCAGTACTTC.

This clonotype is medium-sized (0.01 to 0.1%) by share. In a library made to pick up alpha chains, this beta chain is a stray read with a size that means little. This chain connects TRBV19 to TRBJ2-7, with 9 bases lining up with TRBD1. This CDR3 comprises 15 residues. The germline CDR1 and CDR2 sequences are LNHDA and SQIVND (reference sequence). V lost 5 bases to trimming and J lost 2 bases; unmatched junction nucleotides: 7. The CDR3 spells CASSVGTGKAYEQYF. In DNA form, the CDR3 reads TGTGCCAGTAGTGTAGGGACAGGGAAGGCCTACGAGCAGTACTTC. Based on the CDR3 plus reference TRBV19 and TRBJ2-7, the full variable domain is DGGITQSPKYLFRKEGQNVTLSCEQNLNHDAMYWYRQDPGQGLRLIYYSQIVNDFQKGDIAEGYSVSREKKESFPLTVTSAQKNPTAFYLCASSVGTGKAYEQYFGPGTRLTVT.